The 28 T cell receptor beta chains listed next were all sequenced from one sample in a study of blood T cells in healthy people across ages. A second PCR of about 7 to 12 cycles used a sample-barcoded 5' primer and a J-beta primer mix. MiXCR was run by TCRdb on the 5' RACE reads, yielding one entry per CDR3 protein. Among some 1.4 million distinct CDR3 sequences, approximately 38% were seen once, and the ten largest hold roughly 7.7%. Sequenced material: blood. Source of these receptors: a woman between 18 and 29 years old in good health.

This clonotype has only a few counts. The rearrangement joins TRBV27 to TRBJ2-7; weak D call: TRBD1 (6 bases). The CDR3 totals 13 residues. The germline gives CDR1 MNHEY, CDR2 SMNVEV (reference sequence). V gave up 3 bases and J gave up 3 bases, with 9 bases separating them. CDR3 loop: CASSFGQNYEQYF. The CDR3 DNA follows: TGTGCCAGCAGTTTCGGACAGAACTACGAGCAGTACTTC.

The genes are TRBV30 and TRBJ1-1, with D uncertain. The CDR3 is 11 amino acids. Germline-derived CDR1 and CDR2 are GTSNPN and SVGIG (reference sequence). V dropped 1 base and J dropped 8 bases, with 8 bases sitting between them. The chain's CDR3 is CAWSADWEAFF. CDR3 bases: TGTGCCTGGAGTGCGGACTGGGAAGCTTTCTTT.

This clonotype has only a few counts. The chain is built from TRBV3-1 and TRBJ1-5; D remains ambiguous. The V and J ends lost 3 bases and 5 bases respectively, with 5 bases between them. The CDR3 is 12 amino acids. In germline, CDR1 is LGHDT, CDR2 YNNKEL (reference sequence). The chain's CDR3 is CASSHLDQPQHF. The CDR3 DNA reads as TGTGCCAGCAGCCACTTAGATCAGCCCCAGCATTTT.

This clonotype has just a few counts. The V call is TRBV4-1, the J call TRBJ1-2, with 7 bases matching TRBD1. Trimming cost V 2 bases and J 7 bases; bases outside gene matches: 4. The V gene's germline CDR1 is MGHRA and CDR2 YSYEKL. The CDR3 covers 13 residues. DNA for the CDR3: TGCGCCAGCAGCCAAAACAACAGGGGTGGCTACACCTTC. Translating gives CASSQNNRGGYTF.

Only a few counts were recorded for this clonotype. This chain joins TRBV4-1 and TRBJ1-1, with a possible D match to TRBD1 (5 bases). Germline CDR1 reads MGHRA; CDR2 reads YSYEKL. There are 16 residues in the CDR3. V was clipped by 4 bases and J by 0 bases, with 15 bases between them. This CDR3 is CASSPYGTGMNTEAFF. The CDR3 nucleotides read TGCGCCAGCAGCCCGTATGGTACAGGAATGAACACTGAAGCTTTCTTT.

This clonotype was counted between two and nine times. The chain has TRBV14 and TRBJ1-4; D is unclear. The CDR3 has 16 residues. The V and J ends lost 3 bases and 0 bases respectively, with 11 bases between them. Germline V CDR1 and CDR2: SGHDN, FVKESK. The CDR3 is CASSQRPVSTNEKLFF. DNA of the CDR3: TGTGCCAGCAGCCAGAGACCGGTATCAACTAATGAAAAACTGTTTTTT.

V gene TRBV4-1 combines with J gene TRBJ2-1; perhaps TRBD1 as D (6 bases). Per germline, CDR1 MGHRA and CDR2 YSYEKL. Trimming took 6 bases from V and 2 from J, leaving 20 bases between them. CDR3 length: 17 residues. The CDR3 sequence: CASREARGHGPYNEQFF. The CDR3 coding sequence is TGCGCCAGCAGAGAGGCCAGGGGACACGGTCCCTACAATGAGCAGTTCTTC.

V usage is TRBV28 and J usage is TRBJ1-2; 8 bases match TRBD1. Germline V lookup: CDR1 MDHEN, CDR2 SYDVKM. CDR3 size: 15 residues. V was clipped by 10 bases and J by 3 bases; unmatched bases: 13. The CDR3 region is CATTPGAGGHYGYTF. CDR3 DNA sequence: TGTGCCACCACACCTGGGGCAGGGGGCCACTATGGCTACACCTTC.

V is TRBV2 and J is TRBJ2-3; 10 bases align to TRBD2. J was trimmed by 6 bases and V by 3 bases; bases with no gene match: 18. This CDR3 comprises 19 residues. Germline lookup yields CDR1 SNHLY and CDR2 FYNNEI. The chain's CDR3 is CASSEGLAGAPGGSDTQYF. The CDR3 DNA reads as TGTGCCAGCAGTGAGGGGCTAGCGGGGGCCCCCGGAGGGTCGGATACGCAGTATTTT.

The chain uses TRBV6-1 and TRBJ2-7; D may be TRBD2 (5 bases). V was cut by 1 base and J by 1 base, with 11 bases left in between. Germline CDR1 MNHNS, CDR2 SASEGT. The CDR3 has 15 residues. DNA of the CDR3: TGTGCCAGCAGTGAAGGCTCAGACTATTCCTACGAGCAGTACTTC. Translation: CASSEGSDYSYEQYF.

This clonotype was picked up a small number of times. This sequence joins TRBV11-2 and TRBJ2-7; 9 bases match TRBD1. CDR1 is SGHAT and CDR2 is FQNNGV in the germline V gene. Germline trimming cut 4 bases from V and 5 bases from J; bases unmatched to any gene: 9. This CDR3 region has 15 residues. In DNA, the CDR3 is TGTGCCAGCAGCTCCCCGGACAGGGGTGCCAACGAGCAGTACTTC. Its translation: CASSSPDRGANEQYF.

Ten or more counts support this clonotype. This chain uses TRBV7-3 with TRBJ1-1, with D possibly matching TRBD1 (6 bases). Trimming took 5 bases from V and 4 from J, leaving 14 bases between them. CDR1 is SGHTA, CDR2 FQGTGA, per germline. The CDR3 runs 14 residues. The CDR3, as DNA: TGTGCCAGCAGCCCCCGCGGAGGGGGCACTGAAGCTTTCTTT. It encodes CASSPRGGGTEAFF. Using reference TRBV7-3 and TRBJ1-1 for the parts outside the CDR3, the full variable domain is GAGVSQTPSNKVTEKGKYVELRCDPISGHTALYWYRQSLGQGPEFLIYFQGTGAADDSGLPNDRFFAVRPEGSVSTLKIQRTERGDSAVYLCASSPRGGGTEAFFGQGTRLTVV.

This clonotype was recorded once. The rearrangement links TRBV3-1 to TRBJ2-5; no definite D call. CDR3 length: 14 amino acids. CDR1 and CDR2 (germline): LGHDT, YNNKEL (reference sequence). Trimming cost V 3 bases and J 0 bases, with 8 bases left between them. The CDR3 sequence: CASSHPEYQETQYF. Written as DNA, the CDR3 is TGTGCCAGCAGCCACCCCGAGTACCAAGAGACCCAGTACTTC.

There are a few counts of this clonotype. The chain is built from TRBV10-3 and TRBJ2-1, with 9 bases that match TRBD2. CDR3 length: 16 amino acids. After removal of 0 bases from V and 6 bases from J, the junction contained 6 bases not matched to a gene. Per germline, CDR1 ENHRY and CDR2 SYGVKD. This CDR3 reads CAISESPAGGGNEQFF. The CDR3 DNA follows: TGTGCCATCAGTGAGTCCCCCGCGGGGGGGGGCAATGAGCAGTTCTTC.

This chain joins TRBV20-1 and TRBJ2-7; 8 bases agree with TRBD2. This CDR3 is 13 amino acids long. The germline V gene encodes CDR1 DFQATT and CDR2 SNEGSKA (reference sequence). The V and J ends lost 5 bases and 4 bases, in that order; junction bases with no gene match: 7. CDR3 residues: CSAPEAGEYEQYF. Here the CDR3 DNA reads TGCAGTGCTCCGGAAGCGGGAGAATACGAGCAGTACTTC.

This rearrangement joins TRBV12-3 or TRBV12-4 to TRBJ2-7; 7 bases match TRBD2. The CDR3 is 15 residues long. V trimming: 2 bases; J trimming: 5 bases; junction bases outside the gene matches: 9. The CDR3 bases are TGTGCCAGCAGTTTAAATCTCGCGGGAGCCCACGAGCAGTACTTC. Translation: CASSLNLAGAHEQYF.

The genes are TRBV20-1 and TRBJ2-3, with 7 bases identical to TRBD2. Germline V gene data show CDR1 as DFQATT and CDR2 as SNEGSKA (reference sequence). This CDR3 comprises 16 residues. V lost 4 bases and J lost 3; bases outside the gene matches: 13. CDR3 nucleotides: TGCAGTGCTAAACCCGGGACGCCGGGGGGTACAGATACGCAGTATTTT. It encodes CSAKPGTPGGTDTQYF.

This clonotype was seen once. The chain has TRBV11-3 and TRBJ2-7; D not certain. Germline V gene data show CDR1 as SGHNT and CDR2 as YENEEA. Trimming removed 1 base at V and 6 bases at J, with 16 bases between. This CDR3 spans 15 amino acids. CDR3: CASSLAPSPAGEQYF. In DNA, the CDR3 is TGTGCCAGCAGCTTAGCCCCTTCTCCGGCTGGCGAGCAGTACTTC.

This chain links TRBV24-1 with TRBJ1-1; 8 nucleotides agree with TRBD1. Germline CDR1 is KGHDR and CDR2 is SFDVKD. This CDR3 is built from 11 residues. The V segment lost 9 bases and the J segment 4 bases; nucleotides outside the gene matches: 0. CDR3 nucleotide sequence: TGTGCCACCCAGGGGGCCACTGAAGCTTTCTTT. Residues: CATQGATEAFF.

The CDR3, as DNA: TGTGCCAGCAGCCCGGTGGGACTAGGGGGAAATGAGCAGTTCTTC. Translating it yields CASSPVGLGGNEQFF. This chain joins TRBV7-2 and TRBJ2-1, with 8 bases aligning to TRBD2. The CDR3 loop spans 15 amino acids. Germline CDR1 and CDR2: SGHTA and FQGNSA. V gave up 5 bases and J gave up 7 bases; unmatched junction bases: 10.

This clonotype has a single count. This chain uses TRBV6-6 with TRBJ2-6; 10 bases line up with TRBD1. V was clipped by 5 bases and J by 3 bases; unmatched bases: 4. Germline assignment: CDR1 MNHNY and CDR2 SVGAGI (reference sequence). The length of the CDR3 is 16 residues. Written as DNA, the CDR3 is TGTGCCAGCAGTCCGGGACAGGGGTATGGGGCCAACGTCCTGACTTTC. Translated: CASSPGQGYGANVLTF.

The chain is built from TRBV7-2 and TRBJ2-5, with 7 bases lining up with TRBD1. The junction had 11 bases not matched to a gene; V was cut back by 5 bases and J by 2 bases. CDR3 length equals 16 residues. Germline loops: CDR1 SGHTA, CDR2 FQGNSA. This CDR3 is CASSLAGGVEQETQYF. CDR3 coding DNA: TGTGCCAGCAGCCTCGCAGGGGGAGTAGAACAAGAGACCCAGTACTTC. Complete variable domain (other parts from reference TRBV7-2 and TRBJ2-5): GAGVSQSPSNKVTEKGKDVELRCDPISGHTALYWYRQSLGQGLEFLIYFQGNSAPDKSGLPSDRFSAERTGGSVSTLTIQRTQQEDSAVYLCASSLAGGVEQETQYFGPGTRLLVL.

This clonotype was seen a few times. The chain couples TRBV5-1 to TRBJ2-7; a possible D gene is TRBD1 (6 bases). Trimming pared 3 bases from V and 2 bases from J, leaving 9 bases between. There are 13 residues in the CDR3. Germline CDR1 reads SGHRS; CDR2 reads YFSETQ. In DNA, the CDR3 is TGCGCCAGCAGCTCCAGACAGGCCTACGAGCAGTACTTC. Residues: CASSSRQAYEQYF.

The V call is TRBV7-9, the J call TRBJ1-6; TRBD1 is a possible D gene (5 bases). V gave up 1 base and J gave up 6 bases, with 10 bases separating them. The V gene's germline CDR1 is SEHNR and CDR2 FQNEAQ (reference sequence). This CDR3 has 15 residues. The CDR3 DNA follows: TGTGCCAGCAGCTTAGTCGGGACGGTTAATTCACCCCTCCACTTT. This sequence encodes CASSLVGTVNSPLHF.

This clonotype showed up just a few times. The rearrangement joins TRBV2 to TRBJ2-7, with TRBD2 identical over 10 bases. This CDR3 spans 15 amino acids. The J segment lost 2 bases and the V segment lost 6 bases, leaving 7 bases of the junction unmatched. The V gene's germline CDR1 is SNHLY and CDR2 FYNNEI. In DNA form, the CDR3 reads TGTGCCAGCAGGGAACTAGCGGGAATAACCTACGAGCAGTACTTC. It yields the protein CASRELAGITYEQYF.

This rearrangement joins TRBV7-8 to TRBJ2-3; D unclear. Germline values: CDR1 SGHVS, CDR2 FQNEAQ. V was clipped by 1 base and J by 2 bases, with 10 bases between them. The CDR3 has 15 residues. In DNA, the CDR3 is TGTGCCAGCAGCTTAGAGGCGGCGGTCACAGATACGCAGTATTTT. Translating gives CASSLEAAVTDTQYF.

This clonotype appeared a few times. The chain carries TRBV4-2 and TRBJ2-7, with D unresolved. V was pared by 1 base and J by 1 base, with 11 bases between. Germline CDR1 and CDR2: LGHNA and YNFKEQ. This CDR3 is built from 15 residues. CDR3: CASSQAHEQSYEQYF. The CDR3 region has the DNA TGTGCCAGCAGCCAAGCCCACGAACAGTCCTACGAGCAGTACTTC.

There are a few counts of this clonotype. The genes are TRBV9 and TRBJ2-1; TRBD2 matches at 7 bases. The length of the CDR3 is 16 residues. The V gene end was trimmed by 4 bases and the J gene end by 5 bases; junction bases not matched to a gene: 12. CDR1 is SGDLS and CDR2 is YYNGEE in the germline V gene. For the CDR3, the DNA is TGTGCCAGCAGCTCAAGGGACGGGAGGTCGAACAATGAGCAGTTCTTC. It specifies CASSSRDGRSNNEQFF.